The source of this T cell receptor (beta chain) is a study of cytomegalovirus exposure and HLA in healthy donors. The CDR3 has 14 residues. The assay was immunoSEQ multiplex PCR, and TCRdb's table has in-frame clones only and misses some. This sample has 100,000 to 150,000 clones, with around 94% found just once. The sample comprised PBMCs. The rearrangement joins TRBV21-1 to TRBJ1-5. TRBV21-1 is a documented pseudogene. This clonotype originated in a woman aged 18-30 years in good health and CMV-seronegative. As DNA, the CDR3 is TGTGCCAGCAGCAGCAGTTTTTCGGGGAGGCCCCAGCATTTT. Amino acids: CASSSSFSGRPQHF.